This TCR beta chain was identified in a study of blood T cell repertoires in COVID-19. Background on the study: Samples taken during acute and convalescent COVID-19 were collected in the United States, Italy and Spain.

Trimming took 6 bases from V and 2 from J; bases not matched to a gene: 4. Germline CDR1 and CDR2: ENHRY and SYGVKD. The CDR3 totals 15 residues. Authors' analysis steps: Amplification with reference gene primers provided the estimates of nucleated cell counts. TCRdb's table, derived via immunoSEQ multiplex PCR, lists solely in-frame clones and lacks some. V, J and clone size were drawn from that table, and D and trimming were deduced from the DNA. The sample holds some 200,000 clones, about 83% seen once. This clone was seen once. This sequence joins TRBV10-3 and TRBJ2-6; 7 nucleotides agree with TRBD1. The sample taken for sequencing was peripheral blood. The receptor comes from a woman between 45 and 60 years old with active or convalescent COVID-19. The CDR3 loop is CAISAQGTGANVLTF. CDR3 DNA sequence: TGTGCCATCAGCGCACAGGGGACTGGGGCCAACGTCCTGACTTTC.